This T cell receptor beta chain was captured in a study of cytomegalovirus exposure and HLA in healthy donors (dated by TCRdb to 2015 to 2018). For context, the study as a whole: According to an earlier analysis of around 600 of the donors, about 179 million T cells yielded approximately 120 million unique TCR beta sequences and 250 to 350 Gb of sequence data. An early release covering roughly 640 HLA-typed donors comprised about 300 gigabases of sequencing data and 85 million or so unique TCR sequences. The genetic ancestry cluster associated with self-reported Caucasian donors included 81% of the roughly 400 genotyped donors. The study was designed to test whether signatures of past pathogen exposure could be identified by cataloging public T cell receptors. The study used immunosequencing to profile the T cell repertoires of 666 subjects and linked those repertoires to cytomegalovirus serostatus. Along with the approximately 700-subject first cohort, a separate validation cohort of over a hundred different subjects was used. The study combined high-throughput TCR immunosequencing, statistical association of individual TCRs with disease status, and machine learning to predict cytomegalovirus infection status. In a later analysis, previously published TCR beta repertoires from more than 500 donors were re-analyzed and high-resolution HLA genotyping was added so that TCR occurrence patterns could be studied. Rather than drawing on any new phenotypic data, the later analysis identified candidate immune exposures from TCR beta sequences and the way those sequences occurred across donors. In an earlier analysis of a few hundred of the donors, high-throughput TCR beta sequencing was used to judge whether each TCR beta V gene segment behaved as functional or pseudogenic. Donor age, sex, ethnicity and CMV serostatus were compiled alongside the repertoire data. A later genetic analysis took genome-wide SNP genotypes for about 55% of the roughly 670 donors and used that subset as a discovery cohort. Every repertoire in the discovery cohort had been generated on one and the same sequencing platform. HLA typing covered class I and class II loci at four-digit resolution. The number of typed donors differed by locus: roughly 629-640 for A, B, C, DRB1 and DQB1; approximately 520 for DQA1; approximately 600 for DPA1; and around 490 for DPB1. A few DR-DQ haplotypes were handled as single units for association and clustering because linkage in the cohort was strong. On average, around 230,000 unique TCR beta nucleotide sequences were sequenced per donor among some 420 genotyped donors of the cohort, with roughly 20% of those sequences being non-productive. Broader findings and caveats from the paper: Compared with equally common non-associated chains, HLA-associated TCR beta chains in a later analysis were more clonally expanded and had lower generation probabilities. The study gave a list of 150 to 200 TCR beta chains associated with cytomegalovirus. The presence/absence analyses assumed that sequencing depth was roughly uniform across donors, and that assumption may not be true. Because the 87-base-pair reads could not distinguish some IMGT-functional V segments, including TRBV6-2 and TRBV6-3, those segments were excluded. Linkage disequilibrium might explain the correlated functional status among segregating V segments, but an unknown experimental factor could not be ruled out. In an earlier analysis of around 500 of the donors, most TCR beta V segments appeared in productive rearrangements about 87% or about 30% of the time, broadly matching IMGT annotations. The authors suggested that the approach could potentially be generalized to other disease states and immunological phenotypes. Because HLA typing was missing for some donors at each locus, association tests included only the typed subset. A cluster of highly shared sequence variants was judged likely to represent a technical artifact of the sequencing pipeline. The cohort was sequenced for TCR beta chains only, and without alpha or paired-chain data the features that could be detected were limited. A further reported finding was that TCR beta sequences accurately predicted the HLA-A and HLA-B alleles for most subjects in the first cohort. In a later analysis, TCR association rates were found to vary across HLA loci, with the most associated TCRs seen for DRB1 alleles and the fewest for HLA-C alleles. According to a later analysis, most CMV-associated TCR beta chains appeared to be HLA-restricted, and the HLA associations seemed to be driven largely by CMV exposure. Because counts were too low, some 17 rarely observed V segments, including chromosome 9 orphons, were left out of the earlier analysis of several hundred of the donors. Most TCR sequences were observed very rarely across donors, whereas some public TCRs were present in many individuals. CMV serostatus was the only immune exposure information available for the cohort. Assigning TCR associations to individual alleles was difficult when HLA alleles, especially DR and DQ, strongly co-occurred. A few of the identified cytomegalovirus-associated TCR beta chains were confirmed in vitro to be specific for cytomegalovirus antigens. An association between a missense DCLRE1C variant and V-gene and J-gene trimming of TCR beta chains was found in a later genetic analysis and replicated in an independent cohort. A later genetic analysis reported fewer N-insertions in productive TCRs among donors in an Asian-associated ancestry cluster than the roughly 640-donor mean. A later analysis reported that several top co-occurrence clusters appeared linked to parvovirus B19, influenza, CMV and Epstein-Barr virus. A later analysis associated about 16,000 TCR beta sequences with specific HLA alleles at a false discovery rate of 0.05. In both the original and validation cohorts, the classifier was reported to diagnose cytomegalovirus status with high specificity and sensitivity.

Points on this clone: Its antigen remains unidentified. There are no base qualities to consult, and no much larger clone falls within one base.

The cysteine opens and the phenylalanine closes a CDR3 of 11 amino acids. The kept DNA is CDR3 alone, 33 bases in frame from the first base. V drops 3 bases and J drops 8 bases, leaving 4 bases in between. The germline V gene encodes CDR1 SEHNR and CDR2 FQNEAQ (reference sequence). The cohort was made up of approximately 670 healthy bone marrow donors. At the time of sampling, all cohort members were nominally healthy, though unrecorded immune exposures were likely present. The donor was CMV seronegative and belonged to the group of over 300 seronegative cohort members. A peripheral blood sample was collected from each donor, and TCR beta sequencing was performed on peripheral blood mononuclear cells. Genomic DNA was extracted from the blood cell samples with the Qiagen DNeasy Blood Extraction Kit. Preparation of the library involved the immunoSEQ multiplex PCR assay. The multiplex PCR relied on a mix of 60 forward primers for TCR Vbeta segments and 13 reverse primers for TCR Jbeta segments. The CDR3 region of rearranged TCR beta genes was amplified from genomic DNA by a multiplex PCR assay. The Illumina HiSeq System was used to sequence the amplified TCR beta libraries as 87-base-pair reads. In the source study's methods: A later analysis tallied 75 million to 85 million unique TCR beta chains across the 640 or so repertoires, and around 9.9 million of those chains were shared by two or more donors. Raw reads were error-corrected and collapsed into unique sequences by a nearest-neighbor algorithm in which closely related sequences were merged to remove PCR and sequencing errors. CDR3 sequences were aligned to IMGT reference sequences to assign V, D and J gene segments. For a sequence to be retained, a match of at least six nucleotides to both a V gene segment and a J gene segment was required. A rearrangement counted as productive if the CDR3 had no stop codons and remained in frame with V and J, and every other rearrangement counted as non-productive. Following IMGT convention, CDR3 was defined as the stretch from the second conserved V-encoded cysteine to the conserved J-encoded phenylalanine. In an earlier analysis of roughly 610 of the donors, sequences lacking an unambiguous match to a single V gene segment were excluded. In an earlier analysis of 587 of the donors, V segments were called functional above 56.7% productive rearrangements and were called segregating when the between-donor standard deviation exceeded 5%. To diagnose cytomegalovirus status from the catalog of TCR beta chain sequences, a statistical classification framework was built. In a later analysis, TCR nucleotide sequences were compared against IMGT/GENE-DB human TR gene sequences so that V and J genes could be assigned. The TCRdist pipeline was used in a later analysis to assign CDR3 sequences and most-parsimonious VDJ recombination scenarios. A later analysis defined each TCR beta chain by its CDR3 amino acid sequence plus V-gene family, and excluded reads lacking a unique V-gene family. In a later analysis, 450 to 600 highly shared, low-generation-probability nucleotide sequences were removed to address suspected cross-contamination and a sequencing artifact. A later analysis calculated a clonal expansion index for each public chain from normalized within-repertoire ranks of inferred template counts. A later analysis computed generation probabilities with a VDJ recombination model fitted to out-of-frame rearrangements, and checked the results against IGoR. In a later analysis, hypergeometric tests were used to score TCR-TCR, TCR-HLA and TCR-CMV co-occurrence, with a repertoire-size bias correction applied to TCR pairs. A later analysis estimated false discovery rates by permuting HLA or CMV assignments 20 times. In a later analysis, co-occurring TCRs were grouped using DBSCAN, with TCRdist sequence similarity added in when clustering inside HLA-allele-positive subsets. Repertoires with fewer than 30,000 or more than 120,000 public chains were left out of co-occurrence clustering, as were four to six repertoires with anomalous nucleotide sharing. This immuneACCESS table, as held by TCRdb, lists in-frame sequences with V and J called but not all clones. Of the missing ones, under half trace to an unresolved V gene in checked studies; the others have no known cause. That table furnishes V, J and clone size, whereas the DNA furnished D and trimming. The table for this sample lists 150,000 or so clones; around 80% of them were counted only once. The leading ten clones occupy about 2.5% of the sample.

The TCR originated in a man aged 45-65 years in good health and CMV-seronegative. This chain is built from TRBV7-9 and TRBJ1-4, with the D gene too uncertain to name. Sequencing used PBMCs. The nucleotide sequence is TGTGCCAGCAGCTTTGCGGAAAAACTGTTTTTT. Its translation reads: CASSFAEKLFF.